A selection of T cell receptor beta chains follows, all from one sample in a study of beta chain features in type 1 diabetes. This table comes from immunoSEQ multiplex PCR, and its TCRdb copy is limited to in-frame clones, with some not included. The data hold 300,000 to 450,000 clones, with around a fifth observed a single time. Input material: naive CD4+ T cells from blood. The receptor set was obtained from a woman in her late teens or twenties in good health. Both conserved end residues are part of each CDR3. D genes are given only for firm matches. Clone sizes are given selectively: once, few, many, or a class where the clone is expanded.

V gene	clone size	D gene	J gene	CDR3 protein	CDR3 DNA
TRBV30	NA	TRBD1	TRBJ1-4	CAWSGHGTGDEKLFF	TGTGCCTGGAGCGGCCATGGGACAGGCGATGAAAAACTGTTTTTT
TRBV20-1	NA	NA	TRBJ2-3	CSALRGNTQYF	TGCAGTGCGCTTCGGGGGAATACGCAGTATTTT
TRBV14	few	NA	TRBJ1-1	CASSQGPEAFF	TGTGCCAGCAGCCAAGGGCCTGAAGCTTTCTTT
TRBV7-2	few	NA	TRBJ1-1	CASSLSFGVEAFF	TGTGCCAGCAGCTTATCCTTTGGAGTTGAAGCTTTCTTT
TRBV19	NA	TRBD1	TRBJ1-2	CASSIEGANYGYTF	TGTGCCAGTAGTATCGAGGGGGCAAACTATGGCTACACCTTC
TRBV2	NA	NA	TRBJ2-1	CASIKLENEQFF	TGTGCCAGCATCAAACTTGAAAATGAGCAGTTCTTC
TRBV7-9	few	NA	TRBJ1-2	CASSLEVGVGGYTF	TGTGCCAGCAGCTTAGAAGTCGGGGTCGGAGGCTACACCTTC
TRBV5-1	NA	NA	TRBJ2-5	CASSPGQYSKETQYF	TGCGCCAGCAGCCCGGGACAATATTCGAAGGAGACCCAGTACTTC
TRBV2	few	NA	TRBJ2-3	CASSLGFVDTQYF	TGTGCCAGCAGCCTCGGTTTCGTGGATACGCAGTATTTT
TRBV7-6	few	NA	TRBJ2-7	CASSLIGSEQYF	TGTGCCAGCAGCTTAATCGGGAGCGAGCAGTACTTC
TRBV29-1	few	NA	TRBJ1-1	CSVSPVMNTEAFF	TGCAGCGTCTCCCCGGTAATGAACACTGAAGCTTTCTTT
TRBV5-5	NA	NA	TRBJ1-1	CASSRQGGPNTEAFF	TGTGCCAGCAGCCGCCAGGGAGGGCCTAACACTGAAGCTTTCTTT
TRBV28	NA	NA	TRBJ2-2	CASSLHSTGELFF	TGTGCCAGCAGTCTCCACTCGACCGGGGAGCTGTTTTTT
TRBV30	NA	NA	TRBJ2-2	CAWNAGLGGTGELFF	TGTGCCTGGAATGCCGGTCTGGGGGGCACCGGGGAGCTGTTTTTT
TRBV27	few	TRBD2	TRBJ2-1	CASSPYASGAYEQFF	TGTGCCAGCAGCCCCTACGCTAGCGGGGCATATGAGCAGTTCTTC
TRBV18	NA	NA	TRBJ2-7	CASSPPTRDEQYF	TGTGCCAGCTCACCACCGACTAGGGACGAGCAGTACTTC
TRBV9	few	NA	TRBJ1-2	CASSATPGGGYTF	TGTGCCAGCAGCGCTACCCCGGGTGGCGGCTACACCTTC
TRBV5-1	NA	TRBD2	TRBJ2-7	CASSAGLAGGSYEQYF	TGCGCCAGCAGCGCCGGACTAGCGGGGGGCTCCTACGAGCAGTACTTC
TRBV18	few	NA	TRBJ2-7	CASSPPAPYEQYF	TGTGCCAGCTCACCACCGGCCCCATACGAGCAGTACTTC
TRBV9	NA	TRBD1	TRBJ2-5	CASSVAGGAGQETQYF	TGTGCCAGCAGCGTAGCAGGGGGCGCGGGACAAGAGACCCAGTACTTC
TRBV2	few	NA	TRBJ1-1	CAGGLGVNTEAFF	TGTGCCGGAGGCCTCGGGGTCAACACTGAAGCTTTCTTT
TRBV9	NA	TRBD1	TRBJ2-7	CASSWGQGVHEQYF	TGTGCCAGCAGTTGGGGACAGGGAGTCCACGAGCAGTACTTC
TRBV29-1	NA	NA	TRBJ2-3	CSVDGPLAPTDTQYF	TGCAGCGTTGACGGGCCACTAGCCCCCACAGATACGCAGTATTTT
TRBV7-3	NA	TRBD1	TRBJ1-1	CASSPLRQGGTEAFF	TGTGCCAGCAGCCCCCTAAGACAGGGTGGCACTGAAGCTTTCTTT
TRBV29-1	NA	NA	TRBJ2-6	CSVEASGANVLTF	TGCAGCGTTGAGGCCTCTGGGGCCAACGTCCTGACTTTC
TRBV11-2	NA	TRBD1	TRBJ2-1	CASSLKRGTATMEQFF	TGTGCCAGCAGCCTTAAGAGAGGGACAGCGACAATGGAGCAGTTCTTC
TRBV29-1	NA	NA	TRBJ2-3	CSVEPVLTDTQYF	TGCAGCGTTGAACCGGTCCTCACAGATACGCAGTATTTT
TRBV6-1	few	TRBD2	TRBJ2-4	CASSEKGGRNIQYF	TGTGCCAGCAGTGAAAAGGGAGGGAGAAACATTCAGTACTTC
TRBV5-8	NA	NA	TRBJ1-5	CASSLGRGSMPQHF	TGTGCCAGCAGCTTGGGACGGGGATCGATGCCCCAGCATTTT
TRBV7-8	NA	NA	TRBJ2-1	CASSLKRVAGIRYNEQFF	TGTGCCAGCAGCTTAAAACGAGTTGCGGGAATTCGTTACAATGAGCAGTTCTTC
TRBV30	few	NA	TRBJ2-5	CAWSLQETQYF	TGTGCCTGGTCCCTCCAAGAGACCCAGTACTTC
TRBV11-2	few	NA	TRBJ2-7	CASRVWGGAKVEQYF	TGTGCCAGCAGGGTATGGGGGGGCGCGAAAGTCGAGCAGTACTTC
TRBV18	NA	NA	TRBJ1-1	CASSPRGRMNTEAFF	TGTGCCAGCTCACCACGGGGCCGGATGAACACTGAAGCTTTCTTT
TRBV19	few	TRBD2	TRBJ2-1	CASSKGLAAYNEQFF	TGTGCCAGTAGTAAGGGACTAGCGGCCTACAATGAGCAGTTCTTC
TRBV30	few	NA	TRBJ1-5	CAWSVYGGTQPQHF	TGTGCCTGGAGTGTTTATGGGGGCACTCAGCCCCAGCATTTT